The clone carrying this T cell receptor beta chain was counted between two and nine times. Specified time point: patch test 1, 2 weeks after DPC sensitization. The treatment: therapeutic diphenylcyclopropenone sensitization with weekly scalp DPC. There are 11 residues in the CDR3. Trimming removed 7 bases at V and 3 bases at J, with 7 bases between. Germline V CDR1 and CDR2: SQVTM, ANQGSEA. TCRdb passed the RACE reads through MiXCR, listing each CDR3 protein once. The sample lists approximately 110,000 distinct CDR3 sequences, roughly 9.6% seen once, with roughly 3.3% in the top ten. These data are taken from a study of human T cells and chemical hapten exposure.

This TCR derives from a woman between 40 and 55 years old with alopecia areata. Some clones in this sample may be carry-over from other donors' samples. Material: whole blood, obtained in connection with sensitization to the hapten diphenylcyclopropenone (DPC). The V call is TRBV29-1, the J call TRBJ2-1; D might be TRBD2 (5 bases). CDR3 sequence (DNA): TGCAGCGGGACTTACTACAATGAGCAGTTCTTC. This translates into CSGTYYNEQFF.